Reported below is one T cell receptor (beta chain). The sample belongs to a study of OX40 agonist ivuxolimab in advanced cancers. Using immunoSEQ multiplex PCR, the repertoire was profiled, and TCRdb retains in-frame clones only, with some absent. The repertoire includes 65,000 or so clones, 70% to 90% of them detected once, and approximately 2.5% sits in the top ten. Sequencing was performed on CD4+ or CD8+ T cells sorted from blood, taken in a trial of the OX40 agonist ivuxolimab. The origin of this receptor is an adult with an advanced solid tumor such as melanoma, head and neck, liver or kidney cancer.

In nucleotides, the CDR3 is TGTGCCAGCAGTTTTGACCCTAGCACAGATACGCAGTATTTT. Its translation: CASSFDPSTDTQYF. V usage is TRBV28 and J usage is TRBJ2-3; D remains unclear. CDR3 length equals 14 residues. The germline gives CDR1 MDHEN, CDR2 SYDVKM. Trimming removed 3 bases from V and 0 bases from J, with 7 bases in between.